These 13 T cell receptor beta chains came from one sample sequenced in a study of early T cells in non-severe SARS-CoV-2 infection. Each CDR3 protein is one row after TCRdb ran MiXCR on the 5' RACE reads. The table lists tens of thousands of distinct CDR3 sequences, around 20% of them singletons. The sample in question was whole blood, obtained at baseline. These receptor sequences come from an adult who was a healthcare worker with PCR-confirmed SARS-CoV-2 infection or an uninfected control (not recorded which).

The chain recombines TRBV6-6 with TRBJ1-1; D is uncertain. The germline V and J ends were trimmed by 5 bases and 7 bases, with 17 bases remaining between them. The germline CDR1 and CDR2 sequences are MNHNY and SVGAGI (reference sequence). The CDR3 sequence is 14 residues long. DNA for the CDR3: TGTGCCAGCAGTCCTTTGGACCTCCTAAATGAAGCTTTCTTT. This encodes CASSPLDLLNEAFF.

This clonotype appeared a few times. J is TRBJ2-3 and V is TRBV19, with D possibly TRBD1 on 6 matching bases. Trimming shortened V by 4 bases and J by 10 bases, and 12 bases separated the two germline ends. CDR1 LNHDA and CDR2 SQIVND come from the germline V gene (reference sequence). The CDR3 consists of 12 residues. The CDR3 coding sequence is TGTGCCAGTAGTACCCTACAGGGACCGCAGTATTTT. This encodes CASSTLQGPQYF. Together with reference TRBV19 and TRBJ2-3, the CDR3 gives the full variable domain: DGGITQSPKYLFRKEGQNVTLSCEQNLNHDAMYWYRQDPGQGLRLIYYSQIVNDFQKGDIAEGYSVSREKKESFPLTVTSAQKNPTAFYLCASSTLQGPQYFGPGTRLTVL.

V is TRBV6-5 and J is TRBJ1-2; D is undetermined. Germline V gene lookup returns CDR1 MNHEY and CDR2 SVGAGI. The CDR3 spans 13 residues. V shed 6 bases and J shed 4 bases, with 12 bases lying between them. CDR3 region: CASRTESFYGYTF. For the CDR3, the DNA is TGTGCCAGCAGGACGGAGTCATTCTATGGCTACACCTTC.

This clonotype was detected only once. This rearrangement joins TRBV5-1 to TRBJ2-3; D remains unclear. Between the trimmed V and J ends, which lost 3 bases and 0 bases, there was a span of 11 bases. Germline V lookup: CDR1 SGHRS, CDR2 YFSETQ. The CDR3 is 15 amino acids. The CDR3 coding sequence is TGCGCCAGCAGCTATAACTTGGCTAGCACAGATACGCAGTATTTT. Protein: CASSYNLASTDTQYF.

There are many counts of this clonotype. The chain carries TRBV20-1 and TRBJ2-5, with TRBD2 matching 9 bases. V lost 0 bases and J lost 4; bases outside the gene matches: 9. Germline V gene sequence: CDR1 DFQATT, CDR2 SNEGSKA (reference sequence). The CDR3 contains 16 residues. CDR3 amino acids: CSARDWREGQGETQYF. The DNA of the CDR3 is TGCAGTGCTAGAGATTGGCGGGAGGGCCAAGGAGAGACCCAGTACTTC.

In this sample, this clonotype turned up a few times. The chain carries TRBV5-1 and TRBJ2-7; D tentatively reads TRBD1 or TRBD2 (5 bases each). The CDR3 consists of 15 residues. V was pared by 5 bases and J by 2 bases, with 17 bases between. The germline gives CDR1 SGHRS, CDR2 YFSETQ. The CDR3 here is CASSVHPGTTYEQYF. Written as DNA, the CDR3 is TGCGCCAGCAGTGTCCATCCAGGGACCACCTACGAGCAGTACTTC.

A few counts support this clonotype. This rearrangement joins TRBV19 to TRBJ1-2; TRBD1 might be the D (5 bases). The germline V gene encodes CDR1 LNHDA and CDR2 SQIVND (reference sequence). The CDR3 extends over 14 amino acids. The germline V and J ends were trimmed by 5 bases and 3 bases, with 13 bases remaining between them. The CDR3: CASSAPGRDYGYTF. The CDR3 coding sequence is TGTGCCAGTAGTGCGCCGGGACGGGACTATGGCTACACCTTC.

In this sample, this clonotype turned up a few times. The chain uses TRBV3-1 and TRBJ2-5; unclear D gene. Trimming stripped 1 base from V and 9 bases from J, with 9 bases between. Per germline, CDR1 LGHDT and CDR2 YNNKEL (reference sequence). This CDR3 region has 12 residues. In DNA form, the CDR3 reads TGTGCCAGCAGCCAAGCGTTCACTGCCCAGTACTTC. Translation: CASSQAFTAQYF.

This clonotype occurred a few times. The chain joins TRBV2 to TRBJ2-5; no clear D gene. Germline CDR1 and CDR2: SNHLY and FYNNEI. This CDR3 spans 13 amino acids. V shed 7 bases and J shed 2 bases, with 11 bases lying between them. The chain's CDR3 is CASTIKRQETQYF. As DNA, the CDR3 is TGTGCCAGCACGATTAAACGACAAGAGACCCAGTACTTC. Full variable domain (outside the CDR3, taken from reference TRBV2 and TRBJ2-5): EPEVTQTPSHQVTQMGQEVILRCVPISNHLYFYWYRQILGQKVEFLVSFYNNEISEKSEIFDDQFSVERPDGSNFTLKIRSTKLEDSAMYFCASTIKRQETQYFGPGTRLLVL.

This chain links TRBV9 with TRBJ2-1; 10 nucleotides match TRBD2. Trimming took 4 bases from V and 5 from J; bases not matched to a gene: 9. The CDR3 runs to 16 residues. The germline CDR1 and CDR2 sequences are SGDLS and YYNGEE. CDR3 coding DNA: TGTGCCAGCAGCAACTCCGGGACTAGCGTACACAATGAGCAGTTCTTC. Protein product: CASSNSGTSVHNEQFF. Supplemented by reference TRBV9 and TRBJ2-1, the full variable domain reads DSGVTQTPKHLITATGQRVTLRCSPRSGDLSVYWYQQSLDQGLQFLIQYYNGEERAKGNILERFSAQQFPDLHSELNLSSLELGDSALYFCASSNSGTSVHNEQFFGPGTRLTVL.

This clonotype appeared a few times. This chain links TRBV10-3 with TRBJ2-1, with D hard to call. This CDR3 spans 12 amino acids. V shed 4 bases and J shed 7 bases, with 8 bases lying between them. The germline CDR1 and CDR2 sequences are ENHRY and SYGVKD. CDR3 DNA sequence: TGTGCCATCAGTGGACAACAGAATGAGCAGTTCTTC. It encodes CAISGQQNEQFF.

The genes are TRBV28 and TRBJ1-1; TRBD1 aligns across 7 bases. J was trimmed by 11 bases and V by 2 bases; bases with no gene match: 17. Germline V gene data show CDR1 as MDHEN and CDR2 as SYDVKM. The CDR3 spans 16 residues. CDR3 in DNA: TGTGCCAGCAGTTTACTCCGGATGGGGGACAGTCGTATGGCTTTCTTT. Its translation: CASSLLRMGDSRMAFF.

This clonotype was observed a few times. The rearrangement joins TRBV12-3 or TRBV12-4 to TRBJ2-2, with no clear D. V was trimmed by 3 bases and J by 5 bases, leaving 10 bases between them. The CDR3 consists of 14 residues. CDR3 protein: CASSFVVSTGELFF. In nucleotides, the CDR3 is TGTGCCAGCAGTTTTGTCGTGTCAACCGGGGAGCTGTTTTTT.